This TCR beta chain was identified during a study of blood T cell repertoires in COVID-19. For the study at large: The study drew acute and convalescent COVID-19 samples from the United States, Italy and Spain. From T cells, B-cell-depleted T cells, or PBMCs came the material, which was cDNA or gDNA.

As processed by the authors: Reference gene primers were amplified, and this amplification served to estimate nucleated cell counts. Profiling relied on immunoSEQ multiplex PCR, and the TCRdb table lists in-frame clones only, not all of them. V, J and clone size were drawn from that table, and D and trimming were deduced from the DNA. The data hold some 94,000 clones, with 72% observed a single time. This CDR3 region has 15 residues. Germline V lookup: CDR1 SGHDT, CDR2 YYEEEE. V was trimmed by 4 bases and J by 0 bases, leaving 11 bases between them. The clonotype originates from a woman between 55 and 75 years old in a cohort sampled during active or convalescent COVID-19. Sample: peripheral blood. V and J are TRBV5-6 and TRBJ1-5, with D tentatively TRBD1 (5 bases). CDR3 bases: TGTGCCAGCAGCCGAGACAGCGTTAGCAATCAGCCCCAGCATTTT. Protein product: CASSRDSVSNQPQHF.